The TCR beta chain described here comes from a study of blood T cell repertoires in COVID-19. Overall study context: PBMCs, B-cell-depleted T cells, or T cells provided the cDNA or gDNA that made up the material.

Original methodology: Estimates of nucleated cell counts were drawn from the amplification of reference gene primers. Measured with immunoSEQ multiplex PCR; TCRdb has only the in-frame clones, and not every one. That table supplies the V and J calls and clone size; D and trimming were determined from the DNA. The table lists approximately 260,000 clones, more than 60% of them singletons, with 4% in the top ten. Trimming cost V 3 bases and J 4 bases; bases outside gene matches: 15. The CDR3 is 18 amino acids. CDR1 and CDR2 from the germline V gene are SGDLS and YYNGEE. This TCR came from a woman aged 40 to 50 with active or convalescent COVID-19. The chain combines TRBV9 with TRBJ2-2; 7 nucleotides align to TRBD1. Sequenced: peripheral blood. The CDR3 sequence: CASSGRGTADIVTGELFF. DNA for the CDR3: TGTGCCAGCAGCGGGCGAGGGACAGCGGATATCGTCACCGGGGAGCTGTTTTTT.